Listed below are T cell receptor beta chains from one sample, sequenced in a study of CD8 T cells in Susac syndrome. TCRdb redid the calling of the immunoSEQ multiplex PCR reads with MiXCR, one entry per CDR3 protein. Among roughly 130,000 distinct CDR3 sequences listed, 90% to 95% were seen once. The sample consisted of CD4+ T cells from PBMCs. The receptors originated from a human donor in good health. Each CDR3 is given with its conserved first and last residue. A D gene is named only where the DNA matches it firmly. For some rows the clone size is stated as once, few or many, or as a class when expanded; others skip it.

size,J,V,D,DNA,CDR3
.,TRBJ1-1,TRBV7-6,.,TGTGCCAGCAGCGTCAACCCCTATGAAGCTTTCTTT,CASSVNPYEAFF
.,TRBJ2-1,TRBV25-1,TRBD2,TGTGCCAGCAGTGATCCCGGGAGGGCCCTTTACAATGAGCAGTTCTTC,CASSDPGRALYNEQFF
.,TRBJ2-7,TRBV5-1,.,TGCGCCAGCAGCTTCGCCGGGACTTCAGGCTACGAGCAGTACTTC,CASSFAGTSGYEQYF
.,TRBJ2-1,TRBV5-1,.,TGCGCCAGCGATGCGGATGGCTTCAATGAGCAGTTCTTC,CASDADGFNEQFF
.,TRBJ2-1,TRBV28,.,TGTGCCAGCAGTTTTGATCCGATAAACAATGAGCAGTTCTTC,CASSFDPINNEQFF
.,TRBJ1-2,TRBV5-7,.,TGTGCCAGCAGCCCGGCCTGGGGGGGCGATATCAACTATGGCTACACCTTC,CASSPAWGGDINYGYTF
.,TRBJ1-5,TRBV7-2,.,TGTGCCAGCACCGATACCACGGGGTCGCCCCAGCATTTT,CASTDTTGSPQHF
.,TRBJ2-7,TRBV12-3/TRBV12-4,.,TGTGCCAGCCAAGGGGTAGCCTACGAGCAGTACTTC,CASQGVAYEQYF
.,TRBJ2-1,TRBV6-2/TRBV6-3,.,TGTGCCAGCAGTTACTCCCTACTTTACAATGAGCAGTTCTTC,CASSYSLLYNEQFF
.,TRBJ2-1,TRBV6-5,TRBD2,TGTGCCAGCAGTTACTCGAGCGGGAGTACAGATGAGCAGTTCTTC,CASSYSSGSTDEQFF
.,TRBJ1-1,TRBV29-1,.,TGCAGCGCTGCAGGGGAGGCTGAAGCTTTCTTT,CSAAGEAEAFF
.,TRBJ2-2,TRBV19,.,TGTGCCAGTAGTATTAGCCGGGACTGGGAGACCGGGGAGCTGTTTTTT,CASSISRDWETGELFF
.,TRBJ2-6,TRBV30,.,TGTGCCTGGAGACAGGGTAGGTCTGGGGCCAACGTCCTGACTTTC,CAWRQGRSGANVLTF
.,TRBJ1-2,TRBV7-9,.,TGTGCCAGCAGCTTAGGACAGACTCCCTCGAACTATGGCTACACCTTC,CASSLGQTPSNYGYTF
.,TRBJ2-1,TRBV5-1,.,TGCGCCAGCAGCTTGGATGGTCTACAAGGGAATGAGCAGTTCTTC,CASSLDGLQGNEQFF
once,TRBJ2-2,TRBV7-2,TRBD1,TGTGCCAGCAGCTTAGGGGGATCGACAGGGGCCGGGGAGCTGTTTTTT,CASSLGGSTGAGELFF
.,TRBJ2-7,TRBV7-9,TRBD1,TGTGCCAGCTCTTTCCCCGGGACAGGGGACGAGCAGTACTTC,CASSFPGTGDEQYF
once,TRBJ2-7,TRBV27,.,TGTGCCAGCAGGGACCCGGTTGCCTACGGGCAGTACTTC,CASRDPVAYGQYF
.,TRBJ2-2,TRBV3-1,.,TGTGCCAGCAGCCGATCCGGGGGAAGGGAGCTGTTTTTT,CASSRSGGRELFF
.,TRBJ2-7,TRBV6-6,.,TGTGCCAGCAGTTACCCCCAGCCCTACGAGCAGTACTTC,CASSYPQPYEQYF
.,TRBJ2-7,TRBV5-1,TRBD1,TGCGCCAGCAGCTACGGGACAGACCACAACGAGCAGTACTTC,CASSYGTDHNEQYF
once,TRBJ1-1,TRBV18,.,TGTGCCAGCTCACCAACAAGGACAGAGATGAACACTGAAGCTTTCTTT,CASSPTRTEMNTEAFF
.,TRBJ2-5,TRBV7-9,.,TGTGCCAGCAGCGCGGGACAGCAAGAGACCCAGTACTTC,CASSAGQQETQYF
.,TRBJ2-1,TRBV9,.,TGTGCCAGCAGCGTAGGGTCCCCTTACAATGAGCAGTTCTTC,CASSVGSPYNEQFF
few,TRBJ1-3,TRBV6-1,.,TGTGCCAGCAGACAGGACAGCTCTGGAAACACCATATATTTT,CASRQDSSGNTIYF
.,TRBJ2-5,TRBV5-1,.,TGCGCCAGCAGTATTGGGGGGCGCTGGGAGACCCAGTACTTC,CASSIGGRWETQYF
once,TRBJ1-4,TRBV3-1,.,TGTGCCAGCAGCTCCCAGGGGACTGCAACTAATGAAAAACTGTTTTTT,CASSSQGTATNEKLFF